This T cell receptor beta chain was captured in a study of PD-1 blockade in classical Hodgkin lymphoma. About the study: Patients were dosed intravenously with nivolumab at 3 mg/kg every 2 weeks.

Sequencing was performed with immunoSEQ multiplex PCR; in TCRdb, only in-frame clones are kept and a portion is missing. Of roughly 4,200 clones listed, approximately 89% are singletons. With respect to this clone: Its antigen is currently unknown.

Relapses following autologous stem cell transplantation were seen in all patients, with brentuximab vedotin exposure varying. It was by magnetic negative selection that CD4+ T cells were purified from thawed PBMCs. Best responses fell into complete response, partial response or progressive disease. Broader study findings: Unlike CD8+ TCR diversity, which did not rise significantly by C4D1, CD4+ TCR diversity did. Before treatment, complete responders showed about the same diversity as newly diagnosed patients.

The CDR3 sequence is 14 residues long. Germline V gene sequence: CDR1 SGHKS, CDR2 YYEKEE (reference sequence). The V and J ends lost 4 bases and 10 bases respectively, with 20 bases between them. Material: CD4+ T cells from blood, obtained at baseline. The origin of this receptor is a human donor with classical Hodgkin lymphoma. The chain recombines TRBV5-5 with TRBJ1-1; D may be TRBD1 (6 bases). The CDR3 DNA follows: TGTGCCAGCAGCCATTCCTCAGGGGCGGGGGCAGCTTTCTTT. Its translation: CASSHSSGAGAAFF.